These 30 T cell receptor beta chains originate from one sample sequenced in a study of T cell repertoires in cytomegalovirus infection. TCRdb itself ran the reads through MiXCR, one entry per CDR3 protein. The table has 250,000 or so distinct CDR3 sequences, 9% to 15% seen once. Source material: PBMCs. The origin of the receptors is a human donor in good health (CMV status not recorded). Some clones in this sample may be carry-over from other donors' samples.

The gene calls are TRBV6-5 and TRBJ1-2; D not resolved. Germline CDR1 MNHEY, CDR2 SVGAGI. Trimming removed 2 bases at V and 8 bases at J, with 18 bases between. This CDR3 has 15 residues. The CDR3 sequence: CASSYGVGGPEGYTF. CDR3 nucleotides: TGTGCCAGCAGTTACGGGGTCGGAGGGCCGGAAGGCTACACCTTC.

The CDR3 bases are TGTGCCAGCAGCTTGCGTCGGGACAGCCAAGAGACCCAGTACTTC. It specifies CASSLRRDSQETQYF. J is TRBJ2-5 and V is TRBV5-5; 7 nucleotides match TRBD1. The CDR3 runs 15 residues. The V and J ends lost 1 base and 1 base, in that order; junction bases with no gene match: 4. Germline V lookup: CDR1 SGHKS, CDR2 YYEKEE (reference sequence). The entire variable domain, with the rest obtained from reference TRBV5-5 and TRBJ2-5, is as follows: DAGVTQSPTHLIKTRGQQVTLRCSPISGHKSVSWYQQVLGQGPQFIFQYYEKEERGRGNFPDRFSARQFPNYSSELNVNALLLGDSALYLCASSLRRDSQETQYFGPGTRLLVL.

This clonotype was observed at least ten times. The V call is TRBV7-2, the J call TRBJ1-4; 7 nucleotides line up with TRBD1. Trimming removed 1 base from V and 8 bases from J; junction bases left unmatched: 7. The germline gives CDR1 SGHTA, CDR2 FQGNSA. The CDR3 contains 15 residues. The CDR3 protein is CASSLDRGRGEKLFF. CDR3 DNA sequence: TGTGCCAGCAGCTTAGACAGGGGCCGAGGGGAAAAACTGTTTTTT.

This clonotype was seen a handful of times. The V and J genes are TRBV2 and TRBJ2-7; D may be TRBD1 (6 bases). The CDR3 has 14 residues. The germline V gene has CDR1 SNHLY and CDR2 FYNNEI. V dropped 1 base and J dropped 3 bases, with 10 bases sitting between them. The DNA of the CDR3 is TGTGCCAGCAGTGAAGGGGACAACCTCTACGAGCAGTACTTC. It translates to CASSEGDNLYEQYF.

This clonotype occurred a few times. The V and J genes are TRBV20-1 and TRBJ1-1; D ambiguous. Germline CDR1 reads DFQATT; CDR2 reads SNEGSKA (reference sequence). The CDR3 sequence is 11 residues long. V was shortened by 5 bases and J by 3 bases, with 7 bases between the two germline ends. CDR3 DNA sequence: TGCAGTGCTCAAGTGGACACTGAAGCTTTCTTT. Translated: CSAQVDTEAFF.

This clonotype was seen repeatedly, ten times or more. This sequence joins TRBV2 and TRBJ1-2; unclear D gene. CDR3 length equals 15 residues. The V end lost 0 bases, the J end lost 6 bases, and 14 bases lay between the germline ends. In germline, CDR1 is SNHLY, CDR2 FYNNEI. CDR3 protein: CASSEARLLPHGYTF. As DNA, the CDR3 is TGTGCCAGCAGTGAAGCGAGACTACTGCCTCATGGCTACACCTTC.

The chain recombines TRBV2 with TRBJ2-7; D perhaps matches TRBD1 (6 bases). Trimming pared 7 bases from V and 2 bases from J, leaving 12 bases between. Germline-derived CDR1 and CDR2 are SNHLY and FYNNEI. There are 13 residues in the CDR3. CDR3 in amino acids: CASIPGHTYEQYF. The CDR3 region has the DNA TGTGCCAGCATCCCGGGACATACCTACGAGCAGTACTTC.

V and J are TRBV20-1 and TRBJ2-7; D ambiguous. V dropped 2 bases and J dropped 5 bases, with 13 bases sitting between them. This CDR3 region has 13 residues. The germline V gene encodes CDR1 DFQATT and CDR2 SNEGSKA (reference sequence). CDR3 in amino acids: CSARSPSAHEQYF. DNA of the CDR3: TGCAGTGCTAGAAGTCCCAGCGCTCACGAGCAGTACTTC.

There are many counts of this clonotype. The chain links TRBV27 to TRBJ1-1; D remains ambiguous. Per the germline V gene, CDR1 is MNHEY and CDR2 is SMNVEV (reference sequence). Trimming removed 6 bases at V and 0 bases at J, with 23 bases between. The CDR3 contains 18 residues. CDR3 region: CASSHHPRALPVNTEAFF. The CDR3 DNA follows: TGTGCCAGCAGCCACCATCCCCGGGCCCTGCCCGTGAACACTGAAGCTTTCTTT.

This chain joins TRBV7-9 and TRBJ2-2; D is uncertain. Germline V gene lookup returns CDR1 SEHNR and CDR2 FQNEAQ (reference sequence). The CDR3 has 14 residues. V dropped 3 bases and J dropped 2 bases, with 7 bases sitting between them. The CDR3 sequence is CASSFAVNTGELFF. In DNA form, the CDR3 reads TGTGCCAGCAGCTTCGCAGTTAACACCGGGGAGCTGTTTTTT.

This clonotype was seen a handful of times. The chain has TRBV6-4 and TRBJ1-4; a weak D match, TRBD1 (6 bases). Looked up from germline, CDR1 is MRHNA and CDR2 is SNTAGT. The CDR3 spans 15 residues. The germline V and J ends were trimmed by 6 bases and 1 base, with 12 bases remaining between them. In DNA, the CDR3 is TGTGCCAGCAGGAGGGAACAGGGAACTAATGAAAAACTGTTTTTT. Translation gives CASRREQGTNEKLFF.

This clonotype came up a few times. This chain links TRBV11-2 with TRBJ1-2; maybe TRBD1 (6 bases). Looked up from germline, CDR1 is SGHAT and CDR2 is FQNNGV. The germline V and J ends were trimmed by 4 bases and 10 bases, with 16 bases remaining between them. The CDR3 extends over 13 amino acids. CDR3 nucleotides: TGTGCCAGCAGCTCCGGGACAAGTCCGACCTACACCTTC. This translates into CASSSGTSPTYTF.

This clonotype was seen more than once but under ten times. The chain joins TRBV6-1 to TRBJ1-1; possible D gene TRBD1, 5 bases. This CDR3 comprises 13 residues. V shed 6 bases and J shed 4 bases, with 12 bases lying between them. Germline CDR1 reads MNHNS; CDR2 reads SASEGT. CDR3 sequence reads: CASRTARGTEAFF. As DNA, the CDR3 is TGTGCCAGCAGGACAGCTAGGGGCACTGAAGCTTTCTTT.

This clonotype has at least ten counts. The CDR3 DNA reads as TGTGCCAGCAGCTTTTCCACACAGGCTACTAATGAAAAACTGTTTTTT. Its translation: CASSFSTQATNEKLFF. J is TRBJ1-4 and V is TRBV7-2; perhaps TRBD1 as D (5 bases). Trimming removed 3 bases from V and 2 bases from J, with 13 bases in between. Germline V gene sequence: CDR1 SGHTA, CDR2 FQGNSA. CDR3 length equals 16 residues.

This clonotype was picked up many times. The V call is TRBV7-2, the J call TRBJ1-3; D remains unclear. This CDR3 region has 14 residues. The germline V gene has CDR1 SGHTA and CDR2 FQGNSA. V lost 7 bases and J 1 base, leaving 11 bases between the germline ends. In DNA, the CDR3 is TGTGCCAGCAACCTGGGGTTATCTGGAAACACCATATATTTT. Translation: CASNLGLSGNTIYF.

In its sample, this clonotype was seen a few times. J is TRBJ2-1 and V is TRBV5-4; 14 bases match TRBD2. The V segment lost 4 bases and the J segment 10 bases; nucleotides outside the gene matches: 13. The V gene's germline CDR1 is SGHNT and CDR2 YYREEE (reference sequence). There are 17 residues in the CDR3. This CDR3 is CASSKGTSGGPDGEQFF. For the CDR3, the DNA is TGTGCCAGCAGCAAAGGGACTAGCGGGGGCCCCGACGGAGAGCAGTTCTTC. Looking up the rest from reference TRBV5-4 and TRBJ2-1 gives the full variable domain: ETGVTQSPTHLIKTRGQQVTLRCSSQSGHNTVSWYQQALGQGPQFIFQYYREEENGRGNFPPRFSGLQFPNYSSELNVNALELDDSALYLCASSKGTSGGPDGEQFFGPGTRLTVL.

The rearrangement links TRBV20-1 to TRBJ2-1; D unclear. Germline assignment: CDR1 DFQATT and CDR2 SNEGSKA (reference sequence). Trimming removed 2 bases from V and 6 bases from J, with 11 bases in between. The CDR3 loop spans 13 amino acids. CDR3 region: CSARILIRNEQFF. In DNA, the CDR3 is TGCAGTGCTAGAATACTGATTCGCAATGAGCAGTTCTTC.

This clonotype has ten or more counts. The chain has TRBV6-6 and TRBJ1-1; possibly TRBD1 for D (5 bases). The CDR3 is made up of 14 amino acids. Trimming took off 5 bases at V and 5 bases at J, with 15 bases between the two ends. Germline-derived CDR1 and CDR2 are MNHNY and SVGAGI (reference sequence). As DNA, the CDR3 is TGTGCCAGCAGTCCTCAGGGCCTCGGAACTGAAGCTTTCTTT. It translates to CASSPQGLGTEAFF.

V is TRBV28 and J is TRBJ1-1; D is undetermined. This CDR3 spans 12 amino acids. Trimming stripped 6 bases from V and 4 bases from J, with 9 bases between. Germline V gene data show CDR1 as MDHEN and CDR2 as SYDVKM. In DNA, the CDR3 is TGTGCCAGCAGGCGGCTGGGCACTGAAGCTTTCTTT. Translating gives CASRRLGTEAFF.

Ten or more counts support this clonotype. The CDR3 DNA reads as TGTGCCACCAGCAGAGGGGGGTCCTACAATGAGCAGTTCTTC. Its translation is CATSRGGSYNEQFF. The chain has TRBV15 and TRBJ2-1; D may match TRBD1 or TRBD2 (5 bases each). Germline V lookup: CDR1 LNHNV, CDR2 YYDKDF (reference sequence). The CDR3 loop spans 14 amino acids. With 1 base removed from V and 1 base from J, the gap between germline ends came to 5 bases.

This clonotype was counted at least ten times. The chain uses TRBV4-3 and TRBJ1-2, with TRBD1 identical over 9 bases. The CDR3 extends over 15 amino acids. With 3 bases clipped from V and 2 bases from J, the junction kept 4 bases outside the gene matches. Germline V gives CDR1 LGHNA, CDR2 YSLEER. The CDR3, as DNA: TGCGCCAGCAGCCAGGACAGGGGAAGGAACTATGGCTACACCTTC. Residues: CASSQDRGRNYGYTF.

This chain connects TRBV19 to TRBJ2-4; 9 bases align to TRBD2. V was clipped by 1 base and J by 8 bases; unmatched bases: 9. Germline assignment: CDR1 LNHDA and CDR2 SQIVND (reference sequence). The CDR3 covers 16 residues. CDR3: CASSIVPASGMDIQYF. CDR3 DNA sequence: TGTGCCAGTAGTATAGTCCCCGCTAGCGGGATGGACATTCAGTACTTC. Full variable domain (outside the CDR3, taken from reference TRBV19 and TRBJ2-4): DGGITQSPKYLFRKEGQNVTLSCEQNLNHDAMYWYRQDPGQGLRLIYYSQIVNDFQKGDIAEGYSVSREKKESFPLTVTSAQKNPTAFYLCASSIVPASGMDIQYFGAGTRLSVL.

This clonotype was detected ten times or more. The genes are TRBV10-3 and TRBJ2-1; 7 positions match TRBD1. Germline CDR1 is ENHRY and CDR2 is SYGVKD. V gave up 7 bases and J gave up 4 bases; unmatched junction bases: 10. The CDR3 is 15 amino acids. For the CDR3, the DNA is TGTGCCATCAAAGCCATAGGACAGGCGTACAATGAGCAGTTCTTC. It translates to CAIKAIGQAYNEQFF.

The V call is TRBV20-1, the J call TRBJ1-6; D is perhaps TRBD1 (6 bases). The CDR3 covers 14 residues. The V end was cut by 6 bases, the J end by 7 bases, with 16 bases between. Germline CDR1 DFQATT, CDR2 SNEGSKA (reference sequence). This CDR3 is CSAVTRGANSPLHF. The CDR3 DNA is TGCAGTGCCGTAACCCGGGGGGCAAATTCACCCCTCCACTTT.

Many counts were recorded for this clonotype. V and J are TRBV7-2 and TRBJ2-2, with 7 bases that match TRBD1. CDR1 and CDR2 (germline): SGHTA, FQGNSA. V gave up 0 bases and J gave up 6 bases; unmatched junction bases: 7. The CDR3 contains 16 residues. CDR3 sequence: CASSLATGEVSGELFF. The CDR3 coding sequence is TGTGCCAGCAGCTTAGCTACAGGGGAAGTTTCCGGGGAGCTGTTTTTT.

This chain's CDR3 is CASSRLVIEGAVEAFF. The CDR3 nucleotides are TGTGCCAGCAGCCGCTTAGTGATCGAGGGGGCGGTGGAAGCTTTCTTT. This chain uses TRBV5-6 with TRBJ1-1; TRBD1 aligns across 7 bases. Germline CDR1 reads SGHDT; CDR2 reads YYEEEE. The V and J ends lost 4 bases and 8 bases, in that order; junction bases with no gene match: 17. CDR3 length: 16 amino acids.

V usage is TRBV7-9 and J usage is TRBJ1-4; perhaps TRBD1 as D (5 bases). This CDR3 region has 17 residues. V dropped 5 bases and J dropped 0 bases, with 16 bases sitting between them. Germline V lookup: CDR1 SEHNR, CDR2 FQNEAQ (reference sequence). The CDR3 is CASSQPGVEATNEKLFF. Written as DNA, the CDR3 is TGTGCCAGCAGCCAGCCGGGGGTGGAGGCAACTAATGAAAAACTGTTTTTT.

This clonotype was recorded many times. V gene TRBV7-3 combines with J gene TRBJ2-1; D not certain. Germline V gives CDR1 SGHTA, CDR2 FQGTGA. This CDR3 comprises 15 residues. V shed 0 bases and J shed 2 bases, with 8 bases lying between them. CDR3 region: CASSLTDVPYNEQFF. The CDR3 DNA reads TGTGCCAGCAGCTTAACCGACGTCCCCTACAATGAGCAGTTCTTC.

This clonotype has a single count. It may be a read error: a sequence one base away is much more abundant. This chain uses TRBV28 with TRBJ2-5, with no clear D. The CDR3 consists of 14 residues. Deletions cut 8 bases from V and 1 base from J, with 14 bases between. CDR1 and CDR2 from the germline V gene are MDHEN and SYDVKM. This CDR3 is CASQHGVVQETQYF. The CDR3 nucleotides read TGTGCCAGCCAGCATGGGGTGGTCCAAGAGACCCAGTACTTC.

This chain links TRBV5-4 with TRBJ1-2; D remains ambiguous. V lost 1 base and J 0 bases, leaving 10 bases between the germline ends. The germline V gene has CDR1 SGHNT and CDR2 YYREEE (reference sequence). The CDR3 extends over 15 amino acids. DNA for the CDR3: TGTGCCAGCAGCTTGTACTGGGAATCTAACTATGGCTACACCTTC. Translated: CASSLYWESNYGYTF.